This TCR beta chain was captured by sequencing in a study of T cells in Graves' hyperthyroidism and ophthalmopathy. This clonotype was detected many times. From germline, CDR1 is DFQATT and CDR2 SNEGSKA (reference sequence). With 0 bases removed from V and 5 bases from J, the gap between germline ends came to 19 bases. The CDR3 covers 16 residues. The TCR beta CDR3 regions underwent amplification using RNA transcripts as the source. Initially, a first-round RT-PCR of the TCR CDR3 employed the HTBI primer set. TCRdb redid the calling of the multiplex PCR reads with MiXCR, one entry per CDR3 protein. This sample has a few hundred thousand distinct CDR3 sequences, with 20% to 25% found just once.

The rearrangement joins TRBV20-1 to TRBJ2-5; D tentatively reads TRBD1 or TRBD2 (5 bases each). Sample: blood. The source of this sequence is a man between 45 and 60 years old with Graves' hyperthyroidism. This CDR3 reads CSARERGAWVRETQYF. The CDR3 nucleotides are TGCAGTGCTAGAGAGAGGGGAGCGTGGGTTCGGGAGACCCAGTACTTC.